The TCR beta chain described here comes from a study of pediatric ulcerative colitis. This CDR3 comprises 15 residues. V lost 6 bases and J lost 8; bases outside the gene matches: 9. Germline CDR1 MDHEN, CDR2 SYDVKM. Note on this clone: The antigen is unknown.

Clones were sequenced by immunoSEQ multiplex PCR, and TCRdb holds only the in-frame ones, with some missing. The sample records more than 50,000 clones, 87% being singletons. Whole-study results and caveats: Two patients had blood samples with substantially reduced template counts.

The source is a boy between 5 and 17 years old who was a control in a study of pediatric ulcerative colitis. Sequenced: blood. The gene calls are TRBV28 and TRBJ1-4; TRBD1 aligns across 10 bases. The CDR3 bases are TGTGCCAGCAGATGGACAGGGGGGGAGGGGGAAAAACTGTTTTTT. It specifies CASRWTGGEGEKLFF.